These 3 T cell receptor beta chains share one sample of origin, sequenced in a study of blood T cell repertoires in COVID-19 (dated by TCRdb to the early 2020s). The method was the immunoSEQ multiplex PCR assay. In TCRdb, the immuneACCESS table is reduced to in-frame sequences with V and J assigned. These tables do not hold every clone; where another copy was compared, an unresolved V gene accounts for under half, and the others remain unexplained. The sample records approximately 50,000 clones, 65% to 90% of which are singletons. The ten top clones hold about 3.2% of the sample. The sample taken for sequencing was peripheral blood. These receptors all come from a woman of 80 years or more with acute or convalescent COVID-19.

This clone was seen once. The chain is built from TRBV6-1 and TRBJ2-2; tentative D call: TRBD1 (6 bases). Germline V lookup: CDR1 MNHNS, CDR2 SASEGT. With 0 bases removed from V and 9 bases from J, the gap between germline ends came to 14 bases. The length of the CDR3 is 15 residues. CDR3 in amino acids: CASSEALGRDRELFF. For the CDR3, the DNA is TGTGCCAGCAGTGAAGCGCTAGGCAGGGACAGGGAGCTGTTTTTT.

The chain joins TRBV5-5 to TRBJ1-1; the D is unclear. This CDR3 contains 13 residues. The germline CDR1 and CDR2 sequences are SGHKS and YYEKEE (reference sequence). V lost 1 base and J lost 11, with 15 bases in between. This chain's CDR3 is CASSLYPEVDAFF. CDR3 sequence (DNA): TGTGCCAGCAGCTTGTATCCGGAGGTGGATGCTTTCTTT.

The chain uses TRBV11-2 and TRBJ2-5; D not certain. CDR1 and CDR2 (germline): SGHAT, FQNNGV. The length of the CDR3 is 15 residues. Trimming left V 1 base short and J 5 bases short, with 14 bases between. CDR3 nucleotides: TGTGCCAGCAGCTTAGGGGTTAGCTTAACCGAGACCCAGTACTTC. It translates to CASSLGVSLTETQYF.